These T cell receptor beta chains were read from a single sample in a study of blood T cells in healthy people across ages. TCRdb recomputed calls from the 5' RACE reads with MiXCR, one row per CDR3 protein. The data show roughly 560,000 distinct CDR3 sequences, around 24% seen once. These data are also associated with another study on T cells of mothers and their children.

The specimen was blood. All receptors come from a boy between 5 and 17 years old in good health. Each CDR3 is given with its conserved first and last residue. A D gene is named only where the DNA matches it firmly. The size entry is marked missing in some rows and otherwise reads once, few, many or a size class.

j_call | d_call | v_call | clone_size | cdr3_nt | cdr3_aa
TRBJ1-3 | . | TRBV30 | . | TGTGCCTGGAATCCCACGGGCGGAAGCTCTGGAAACACCATATATTTT | CAWNPTGGSSGNTIYF
TRBJ1-5 | TRBD1 | TRBV10-3 | . | TGTGCCATCAGGGACAGGGACAATCAGCCCCAGCATTTT | CAIRDRDNQPQHF
TRBJ1-2 | . | TRBV4-1 | few | TGCGCCAGCAGCCAAGTCGCCTGGTATGGCTACACCTTC | CASSQVAWYGYTF
TRBJ1-3 | TRBD1 | TRBV28 | once | TGTGCCAGCAGTTTATCAGGGACAGGGTTGTACACCATATATTTT | CASSLSGTGLYTIYF
TRBJ2-1 | TRBD2 | TRBV14 | . | TGTGCCAGCAGCCTCGGACTAGCTCGGTACAATGAGCAGTTCTTC | CASSLGLARYNEQFF
TRBJ2-3 | . | TRBV4-1 | . | TGCGCCAGCAGCCAAGTTGGGCTAGCGAAAAGCACAGATACGCAGTATTTT | CASSQVGLAKSTDTQYF
TRBJ1-4 | . | TRBV7-9 | few | TGTGCCAGCAGCTTATATAGACAAGCTAATGAAAAACTGTTTTTT | CASSLYRQANEKLFF
TRBJ2-3 | . | TRBV20-1 | . | TGCAGTGCTAGAAACACCAAAAAGGATACGCAGTATTTT | CSARNTKKDTQYF
TRBJ2-5 | . | TRBV18 | . | TGTGCCAGCTCACCCGAACGGGACTCCACGCGCCAGTACTTC | CASSPERDSTRQYF
TRBJ2-5 | TRBD1 | TRBV28 | many | TGTGCCAGCAGTCCCCACCTCGGACAGGGTAGAGAGACCCAGTACTTC | CASSPHLGQGRETQYF
TRBJ1-2 | TRBD1 | TRBV28 | . | TGTGCCAGCACCTCGCGGAACGACAGGGTCGGCTACACCTTC | CASTSRNDRVGYTF
TRBJ2-7 | TRBD2 | TRBV12-3/TRBV12-4 | . | TGTGCCAGCAGTTTTGGGGGGGTCTCCTACGAGCAGTACTTC | CASSFGGVSYEQYF
TRBJ2-1 | . | TRBV28 | . | TGTGCCAGCAGTCAATCCCAGGGAAGGAATGAGCAGTTCTTC | CASSQSQGRNEQFF
TRBJ1-2 | . | TRBV6-5 | . | TGTGCCAGCAGTTACTTGGCCGTAAACGGAAGAAACTATGGCTACACCTTC | CASSYLAVNGRNYGYTF
TRBJ1-1 | TRBD1 | TRBV9 | . | TGTGCCAGCAGCGGGCCCACAGGGGGCATTGAAGCTTTCTTT | CASSGPTGGIEAFF
TRBJ2-4 | . | TRBV28 | many | TGTGCCAGCAGTTTACCCTATGGCAGGGGAACTAACATTCAGTACTTC | CASSLPYGRGTNIQYF
TRBJ2-7 | TRBD2 | TRBV20-1 | few | TGCAGTGCTAGAGTAAGGCTAGCGGGAGGGCCCTACGAGCAGTACTTC | CSARVRLAGGPYEQYF
TRBJ1-5 | TRBD1 | TRBV28 | . | TGTGCCAGCAGTCCCGAGGACAGGGGAGATCAGCCCCAGCATTTT | CASSPEDRGDQPQHF
TRBJ2-1 | . | TRBV5-1 | few | TGCGCCAGCAGCTTGGGGTTAGCGGAGCCTACATCTGAGCAGTTCTTC | CASSLGLAEPTSEQFF
TRBJ2-1 | TRBD2 | TRBV27 | . | TGTGCCAGCAGTGACAAAGCGGGGGCCTACAATGAGCAGTTCTTC | CASSDKAGAYNEQFF
TRBJ2-4 | . | TRBV6-2/TRBV6-3 | few | TGTGCCAGCAGCTACCGAGGGACCAAAAACATTCAGTACTTC | CASSYRGTKNIQYF
TRBJ1-1 | . | TRBV5-1 | . | TGCGCCAGCAGCTTGGGGCCCGGGGCGGACACTGAAGCTTTCTTT | CASSLGPGADTEAFF
TRBJ2-3 | . | TRBV7-8 | . | TGTGCCAGCAGCTTTCCGGGACTCTCCACAGATACGCAGTATTTT | CASSFPGLSTDTQYF
TRBJ2-1 | TRBD2 | TRBV27 | . | TGTGCCAGTAGTTTCGGACTCGGCGGGAGGGTCGATGAGCAGTTCTTC | CASSFGLGGRVDEQFF
TRBJ2-3 | . | TRBV12-3/TRBV12-4 | many | TGTGCCAGCAGCCGTGAAAATACGCAGTATTTT | CASSRENTQYF
TRBJ2-1 | TRBD2 | TRBV12-5 | . | TGTGCTAGTGGTTCGGGACTAGCGGGCTACAATGAGCAGTTCTTC | CASGSGLAGYNEQFF
TRBJ1-2 | . | TRBV7-2 | few | TGTGCCAGCAGCTCGGACCGGGGCTATGGCTACACCTTC | CASSSDRGYGYTF
TRBJ1-1 | TRBD1 | TRBV9 | . | TGTGTCAGCAGCGGAGGACAGGGCTACGTTGAAGCTTTCTTT | CVSSGGQGYVEAFF
TRBJ2-7 | . | TRBV27 | . | TGTGCCAGCAATTTATGGGGCGGGGATCTATACGAGCAGTACTTC | CASNLWGGDLYEQYF
TRBJ2-5 | . | TRBV27 | few | TGTGCCAGCAGTTCGCCTTTCGGGGGGCCCCCAAACACCCAGTACTTC | CASSSPFGGPPNTQYF
TRBJ1-4 | . | TRBV11-2 | few | TGTGCCAGCAGACCGTCTGGGCGCAATGAAAGACTGTTTTTT | CASRPSGRNERLFF
TRBJ2-1 | TRBD2 | TRBV7-9 | . | TGTGCCAGCAGCAAGGGACTAGCGGGGTCCTACAATGAGCAGTTCTTC | CASSKGLAGSYNEQFF
TRBJ2-5 | TRBD1 | TRBV10-3 | . | TGTGCCATCGGACAGGGAATCTTGGAGACCCAGTACTTC | CAIGQGILETQYF
TRBJ1-2 | . | TRBV29-1 | . | TGCAGCGTTGATTTGGAAGAACAGTCACCTCCGACTAACTATGGCTACACCTTC | CSVDLEEQSPPTNYGYTF
TRBJ1-1 | TRBD1 | TRBV29-1 | . | TGCAGCGTTGGACCGGGACAGGGAGCGAACACTGAAGCTTTCTTT | CSVGPGQGANTEAFF
TRBJ1-5 | . | TRBV12-3/TRBV12-4 | . | TGTGCCAGCAGTCAATCCGGGAAAGGAAGCAATCAGCCCCAGCATTTT | CASSQSGKGSNQPQHF
TRBJ2-4 | . | TRBV6-2/TRBV6-3 | few | TGTGCCAGCAGTTCAGGCGGGTACGGCATTCAGTACTTC | CASSSGGYGIQYF
TRBJ2-5 | . | TRBV21-1 | . | TGCACTAAGAGGGGACAGCAAGAGACCCAGTACTTC | CTKRGQQETQYF
TRBJ2-7 | . | TRBV21-1 | few | TGTGCCAGCAGCCCCCGGGGAGGTGCCCTTTCCTACGAGCAGTACTTC | CASSPRGGALSYEQYF
TRBJ2-3 | . | TRBV6-6 | . | TGTGCCAGCCGCCCGGGGGTCACAGATACGCAGTATTTT | CASRPGVTDTQYF
TRBJ1-5 | . | TRBV19 | . | TGTGCCAGTAAAACAACAGGGAGAAGCAATCAGCCCCAGCATTTT | CASKTTGRSNQPQHF
TRBJ2-5 | . | TRBV12-5 | few | TGTACTAGTGAGACGGGGGTCGACCCAGAGACCCAGTACTTC | CTSETGVDPETQYF
TRBJ2-3 | . | TRBV28 | many | TGTGCCAGCAGTTGGAACTCCCTCACAGATACGCAGTATTTT | CASSWNSLTDTQYF
TRBJ2-3 | TRBD2 | TRBV7-3 | few | TGTGCCAGCAGCTCTAGCGGGGGGGCCGCAGATACGCAGTATTTT | CASSSSGGAADTQYF
TRBJ1-1 | TRBD1 | TRBV6-2/TRBV6-3 | few | TGTGCCAGCAGTTACGCAGGGGGGCGGTCCACTGAAGCTTTCTTT | CASSYAGGRSTEAFF
TRBJ2-1 | TRBD2 | TRBV4-3 | few | TGCGCCAGCAGCCAAGATTCGACTAGCGGGATGGTTAATGAGCAGTTCTTC | CASSQDSTSGMVNEQFF
TRBJ1-1 | TRBD1 | TRBV7-2 | . | TGTGCCAGCAGCTTAGTGGCAGGGGGCTTTAGCACTGAAGCTTTCTTT | CASSLVAGGFSTEAFF
TRBJ2-7 | TRBD2 | TRBV28 | . | TGTGCCAGCTCCCTCCTAGCGGGGCAGTACAATGAGCAGTACTTC | CASSLLAGQYNEQYF
TRBJ1-5 | . | TRBV4-3 | once | TGCGCCAGCAGCCAAGGCCCTGGGACCCTCAATCAGCCCCAGCATTTT | CASSQGPGTLNQPQHF
TRBJ2-5 | . | TRBV28 | few | TGTGCCAGCAGTTTTCACACGGGTACCCAAGAGACCCAGTACTTC | CASSFHTGTQETQYF
TRBJ1-6 | . | TRBV7-2 | few | TGTGCGGGCCGGGGCCTAGAAGGTTCACCCCTCCACTTT | CAGRGLEGSPLHF
TRBJ1-3 | TRBD1 | TRBV4-2 | few | TGTGCCAGCAGCCGCCCGGGACAGGGGACTGGAAACACCATATATTTT | CASSRPGQGTGNTIYF
TRBJ2-7 | . | TRBV6-2/TRBV6-3 | few | TGTACCAGCAAGAGGGGTGCCCTCTACGAGCAGTACTTC | CTSKRGALYEQYF
TRBJ2-1 | . | TRBV7-2 | . | TGTGCCAGCAGCCCCCTAGGGGGGAGGTCCTACAATGAGCAGTTCTTC | CASSPLGGRSYNEQFF
TRBJ2-3 | . | TRBV29-1 | . | TGCAGCGTGGGGCCCTCCACAGATACGCAGTATTTT | CSVGPSTDTQYF
TRBJ2-7 | . | TRBV28 | . | TGTGCCAGCAGTTTATCATGGGTCTCCTACGAGCAGTACTTC | CASSLSWVSYEQYF
TRBJ1-4 | . | TRBV3-1 | . | TGTACCAGCAGCCAACAGTCAGGGGCTAATGAAAAACTGTTTTTT | CTSSQQSGANEKLFF